Following are 13 T cell receptor beta chains from one sample sequenced in a study of blood T cell repertoires in COVID-19. Data came from immunoSEQ multiplex PCR; TCRdb stores just in-frame clones and leaves some out. The sample consists of under 95,000 clones, 70% to 85% of them appearing once. The sequencing input was peripheral blood. The receptors shown here come from a man aged 45-60 years with active or convalescent COVID-19.

V and J are TRBV29-1 and TRBJ2-7; D call uncertain. Trimming removed 3 bases at V and 1 base at J, with 7 bases between. This CDR3 is 12 amino acids long. The germline V gene encodes CDR1 SQVTM and CDR2 ANQGSEA. Written as DNA, the CDR3 is TGCAGCGTTGAGACTCCGTCCTACGAGCAGTACTTC. This gives the protein CSVETPSYEQYF.

V is TRBV5-1 and J is TRBJ2-4, with D maybe TRBD2 (6 bases). Deletions cut 4 bases from V and 3 bases from J, with 17 bases between. This CDR3 comprises 16 residues. Germline CDR1 is SGHRS and CDR2 is YFSETQ. CDR3 DNA: TGCGCCAGCAGCCTGGAGGCGGGGAGCCTCAAAAACATTCAGTACTTC. This translates into CASSLEAGSLKNIQYF.

The CDR3 region has the DNA TGTGCCAGCAGCCTCCGGGGGGAGGACTACAATGAGCAGTTCTTC. Protein sequence: CASSLRGEDYNEQFF. The genes are TRBV11-2 and TRBJ2-1; TRBD2 matches at 7 bases. The CDR3 covers 15 residues. The V gene's germline CDR1 is SGHAT and CDR2 FQNNGV. Trimming at V came to 5 bases and at J to 3 bases, leaving 7 bases not matched to a gene.

The rearrangement links TRBV5-6 to TRBJ2-1; TRBD2 is a possible D gene (6 bases). The length of the CDR3 is 17 residues. V was cut by 0 bases and J by 0 bases, with 13 bases left in between. In germline, CDR1 is SGHDT, CDR2 YYEEEE. CDR3 in DNA: TGTGCCAGCAGCTTGGTTACCCGGGGGAGCTCCTACAATGAGCAGTTCTTC. Translation: CASSLVTRGSSYNEQFF.

This clone was recorded a few times. The chain carries TRBV21-1 and TRBJ2-4; the listed D gene, TRBD1, was not tested against the DNA. TRBV21-1 is reported as a pseudogene. This CDR3 is built from 20 residues. The CDR3 spells CASSSLMTGADEKAKNIQYF. As DNA, the CDR3 is TGTGCCAGCAGCTCCCTGATGACAGGGGCCGATGAGAAAGCCAAAAACATTCAGTACTTC.

This chain uses TRBV15 with TRBJ2-5, with D uncertain. CDR3 size: 14 residues. CDR1 and CDR2 (germline): LNHNV, YYDKDF (reference sequence). The V end lost 0 bases, the J end lost 2 bases, and 7 bases lay between the germline ends. This CDR3 is CATSRDVSQETQYF. DNA for the CDR3: TGTGCCACCAGCAGAGATGTTTCTCAAGAGACCCAGTACTTC.

The CDR3 reads CASSTDRGHGYTF. The CDR3 DNA reads as TGTGCCAGCAGTACCGACAGGGGGCATGGCTACACCTTC. V and J are TRBV12-3 or TRBV12-4 and TRBJ1-2; 10 nucleotides agree with TRBD1. The CDR3 sequence is 13 residues long. The ends lost 5 bases at V and 6 bases at J; junction bases unmatched: 3.

The rearrangement joins TRBV3-1 (or the pseudogene TRBV3-2) to TRBJ1-2, with TRBD1 matching over 7 bases. V shed 1 base, J shed 8 bases, and the junction held 7 bases outside the gene matches. CDR1 and CDR2 (germline): LGHDT, YNNKEL (reference sequence). CDR3 length equals 14 residues. CDR3: CASSQADRTYGYTF. DNA of the CDR3: TGTGCCAGCAGCCAAGCGGACAGGACCTACGGCTACACCTTC.

This clone is labeled medium-sized (0.01 to 0.1%). The chain employs TRBV2 and TRBJ2-2, with TRBD2 matching 11 bases. V lost 6 bases, J lost 4 bases, and 4 bases stayed unmatched. From germline, CDR1 is SNHLY and CDR2 FYNNEI. The CDR3 consists of 15 residues. This CDR3 is CASRLAGAATGELFF. The DNA of the CDR3 is TGTGCCAGCAGACTAGCGGGGGCAGCCACCGGGGAGCTGTTTTTT.

This clone was detected only a few times. The chain employs TRBV11-2 and TRBJ2-1; 9 bases fit TRBD2. The CDR3 length is 16 residues. Unmatched junction bases numbered 6, after V lost 2 bases and J lost 4 bases. The germline V gene encodes CDR1 SGHAT and CDR2 FQNNGV. The CDR3 loop is CASSLRRGGTYNEQFF. CDR3 bases: TGTGCCAGCAGCTTAAGGCGGGGGGGGACATACAATGAGCAGTTCTTC. The full variable domain, completed using reference TRBV11-2 and TRBJ2-1, is EAGVAQSPRYKIIEKRQSVAFWCNPISGHATLYWYQQILGQGPKLLIQFQNNGVVDDSQLPKDRFSAERLKGVDSTLKIQPAKLEDSAVYLCASSLRRGGTYNEQFFGPGTRLTVL.

The V call is TRBV11-1, the J call TRBJ2-7, with TRBD1 identical over 7 bases. The ends lost 1 base at V and 2 bases at J; junction bases unmatched: 5. Germline V gene sequence: CDR1 SGHAT, CDR2 FQDESV (reference sequence). This CDR3 is built from 15 residues. The CDR3: CASSLVGTEAYEQYF. The CDR3 DNA follows: TGTGCCAGCAGCTTAGTGGGGACAGAAGCCTACGAGCAGTACTTC.

The chain carries TRBV7-8 and TRBJ2-2, with a tentative D call TRBD1 (6 bases). The CDR3 runs to 15 residues. CDR1 SGHVS and CDR2 FQNEAQ come from the germline V gene. V dropped 4 bases and J dropped 3 bases, with 12 bases sitting between them. The CDR3 sequence: CASSSQGSHTGELFF. CDR3 bases: TGTGCCAGCAGCTCTCAGGGGTCCCACACCGGGGAGCTGTTTTTT. Complete variable domain (other parts from reference TRBV7-8 and TRBJ2-2): GAGVSQSPRYKVAKRGQDVALRCDPISGHVSLFWYQQALGQGPEFLTYFQNEAQLDKSGLPSDRFFAERPEGSVSTLKIQRTQQEDSAVYLCASSSQGSHTGELFFGEGSRLTVL.

The V call is TRBV7-8, the J call TRBJ1-2; 12 nucleotides agree with TRBD1. CDR1 SGHVS and CDR2 FQNEAQ come from the germline V gene. The trim removed 6 bases at V and 2 bases at J, leaving 7 bases unmatched. CDR3 length: 16 residues. CDR3 amino acids: CASSPRDRGRNYGYTF. The CDR3 DNA follows: TGTGCCAGCAGTCCTCGGGACAGGGGGCGAAACTATGGCTACACCTTC.